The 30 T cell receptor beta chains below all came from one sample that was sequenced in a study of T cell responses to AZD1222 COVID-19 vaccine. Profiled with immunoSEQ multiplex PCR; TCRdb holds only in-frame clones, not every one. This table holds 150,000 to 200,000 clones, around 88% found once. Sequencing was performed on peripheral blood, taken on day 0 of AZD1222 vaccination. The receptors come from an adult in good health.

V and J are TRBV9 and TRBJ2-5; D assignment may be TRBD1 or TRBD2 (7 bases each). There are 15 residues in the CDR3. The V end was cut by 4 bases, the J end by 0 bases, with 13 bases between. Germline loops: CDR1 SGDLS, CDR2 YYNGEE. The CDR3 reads CASSTQGGNQETQYF. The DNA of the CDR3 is TGTGCCAGCAGCACTCAGGGGGGGAACCAAGAGACCCAGTACTTC.

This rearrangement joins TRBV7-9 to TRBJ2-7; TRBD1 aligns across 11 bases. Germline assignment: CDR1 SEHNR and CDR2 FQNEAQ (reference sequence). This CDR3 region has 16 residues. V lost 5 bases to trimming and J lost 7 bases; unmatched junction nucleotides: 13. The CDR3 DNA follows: TGTGCCAGCAGCCCTGCCTCCGGACAGGGGGCGGGGGAGCAGTACTTC. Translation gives CASSPASGQGAGEQYF.

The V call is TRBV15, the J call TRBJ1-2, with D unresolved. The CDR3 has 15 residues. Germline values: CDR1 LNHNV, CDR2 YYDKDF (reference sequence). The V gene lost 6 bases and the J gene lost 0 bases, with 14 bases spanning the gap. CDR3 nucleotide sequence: TGTGCCACCAGACCAGGTCGGGGATCTAACTATGGCTACACCTTC. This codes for CATRPGRGSNYGYTF.

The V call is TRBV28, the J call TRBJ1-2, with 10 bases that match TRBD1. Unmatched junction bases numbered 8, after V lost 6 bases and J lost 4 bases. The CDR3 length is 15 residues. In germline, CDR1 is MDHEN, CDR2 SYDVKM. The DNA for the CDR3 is TGTGCCAGCAGGCTCCCGGGACAGGGGCCCTATGGCTACACCTTC. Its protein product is CASRLPGQGPYGYTF.

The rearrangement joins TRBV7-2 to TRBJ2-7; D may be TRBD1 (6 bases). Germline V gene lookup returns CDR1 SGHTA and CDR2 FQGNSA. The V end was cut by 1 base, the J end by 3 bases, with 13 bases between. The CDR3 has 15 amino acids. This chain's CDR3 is CASSLGADSFYEQYF. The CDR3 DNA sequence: TGTGCCAGCAGCTTAGGAGCGGACAGTTTCTACGAGCAGTACTTC.

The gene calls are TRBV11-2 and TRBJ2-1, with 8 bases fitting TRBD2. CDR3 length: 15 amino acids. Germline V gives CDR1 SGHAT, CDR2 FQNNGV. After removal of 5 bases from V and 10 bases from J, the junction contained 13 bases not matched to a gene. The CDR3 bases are TGTGCCAGCAGCGATCCTTCCGGGGGGGCCTGGGAGCAGTTCTTC. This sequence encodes CASSDPSGGAWEQFF.

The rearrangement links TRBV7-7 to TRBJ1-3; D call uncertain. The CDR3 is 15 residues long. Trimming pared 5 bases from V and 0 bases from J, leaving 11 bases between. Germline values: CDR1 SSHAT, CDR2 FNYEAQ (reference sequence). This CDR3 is CASSLLPSSGNTIYF. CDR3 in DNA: TGTGCCAGCAGCCTCCTCCCGAGCTCTGGAAACACCATATATTTT.

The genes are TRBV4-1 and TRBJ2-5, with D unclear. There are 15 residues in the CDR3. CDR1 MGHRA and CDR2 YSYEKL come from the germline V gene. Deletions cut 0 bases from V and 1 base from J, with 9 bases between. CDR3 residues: CASSQDLGFQETQYF. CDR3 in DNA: TGCGCCAGCAGCCAAGATTTGGGGTTCCAAGAGACCCAGTACTTC.

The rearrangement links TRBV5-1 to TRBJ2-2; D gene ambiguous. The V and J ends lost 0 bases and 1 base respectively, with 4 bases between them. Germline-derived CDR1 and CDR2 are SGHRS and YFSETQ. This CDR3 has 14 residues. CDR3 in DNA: TGCGCCAGCAGCTTGGCTGGGAACACCGGGGAGCTGTTTTTT. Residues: CASSLAGNTGELFF.

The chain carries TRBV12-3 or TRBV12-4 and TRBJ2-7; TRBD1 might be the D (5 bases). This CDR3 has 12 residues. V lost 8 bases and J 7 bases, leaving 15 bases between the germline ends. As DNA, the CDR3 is TGTGCCAGCGGGGCTGGTTTGGGGGAGCAGTACTTC. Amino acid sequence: CASGAGLGEQYF.

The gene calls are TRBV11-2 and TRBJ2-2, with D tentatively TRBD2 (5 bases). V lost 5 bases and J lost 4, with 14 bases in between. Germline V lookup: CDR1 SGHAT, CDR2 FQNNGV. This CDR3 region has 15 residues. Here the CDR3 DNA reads TGTGCCAGCAGCCTTTGGACTGGCCCCACCGGGGAGCTGTTTTTT. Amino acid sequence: CASSLWTGPTGELFF.

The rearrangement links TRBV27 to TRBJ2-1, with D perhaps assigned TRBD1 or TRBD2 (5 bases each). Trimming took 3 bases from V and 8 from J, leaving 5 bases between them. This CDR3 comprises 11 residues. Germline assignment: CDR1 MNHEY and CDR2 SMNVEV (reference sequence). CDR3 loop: CASSLGHEQFF. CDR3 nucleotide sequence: TGTGCCAGCAGTTTGGGACATGAGCAGTTCTTC.

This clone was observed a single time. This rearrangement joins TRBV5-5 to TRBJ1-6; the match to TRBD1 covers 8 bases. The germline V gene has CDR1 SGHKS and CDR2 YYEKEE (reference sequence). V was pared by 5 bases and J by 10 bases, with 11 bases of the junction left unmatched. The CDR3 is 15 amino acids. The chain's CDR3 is CASRPDVTGVSPLHF. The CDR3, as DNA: TGTGCCAGCAGGCCGGATGTGACAGGGGTCTCACCCCTCCACTTT.

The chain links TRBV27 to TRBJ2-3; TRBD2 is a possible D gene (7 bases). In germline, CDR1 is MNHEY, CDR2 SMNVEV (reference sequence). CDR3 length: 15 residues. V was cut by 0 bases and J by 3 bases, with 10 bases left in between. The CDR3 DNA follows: TGTGCCAGCAGTTTATCGGGGGGGCGGACAGATACGCAGTATTTT. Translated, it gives CASSLSGGRTDTQYF.

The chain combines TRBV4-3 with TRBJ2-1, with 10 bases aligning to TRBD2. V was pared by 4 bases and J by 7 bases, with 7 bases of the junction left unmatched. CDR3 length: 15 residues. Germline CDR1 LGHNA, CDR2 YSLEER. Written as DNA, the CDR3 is TGCGCCAGCAGCCTTAGACTAGCGGGTCGAAATGAGCAGTTCTTC. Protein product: CASSLRLAGRNEQFF.

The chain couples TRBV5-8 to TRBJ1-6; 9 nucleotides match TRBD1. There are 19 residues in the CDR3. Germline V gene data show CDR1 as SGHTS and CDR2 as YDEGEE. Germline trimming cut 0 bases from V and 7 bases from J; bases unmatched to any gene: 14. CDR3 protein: CASSLGDRVTFSQNSPLHF. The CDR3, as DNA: TGTGCCAGCAGCTTGGGGGACAGGGTTACATTTTCCCAAAATTCACCCCTCCACTTT.

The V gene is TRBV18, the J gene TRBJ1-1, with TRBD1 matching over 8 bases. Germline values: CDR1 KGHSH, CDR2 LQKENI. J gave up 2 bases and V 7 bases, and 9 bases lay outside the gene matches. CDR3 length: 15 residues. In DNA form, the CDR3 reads TGTGCCAGCTTTCGGACAGGGAGCTCAAACACTGAAGCTTTCTTT. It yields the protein CASFRTGSSNTEAFF.

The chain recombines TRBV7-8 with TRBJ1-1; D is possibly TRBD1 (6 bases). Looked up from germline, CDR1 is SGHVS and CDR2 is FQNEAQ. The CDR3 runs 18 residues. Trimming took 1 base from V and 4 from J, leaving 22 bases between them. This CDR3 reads CASSLGAGEILIFTEAFF. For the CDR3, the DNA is TGTGCCAGCAGCTTAGGGGCAGGGGAAATCTTGATTTTCACTGAAGCTTTCTTT.

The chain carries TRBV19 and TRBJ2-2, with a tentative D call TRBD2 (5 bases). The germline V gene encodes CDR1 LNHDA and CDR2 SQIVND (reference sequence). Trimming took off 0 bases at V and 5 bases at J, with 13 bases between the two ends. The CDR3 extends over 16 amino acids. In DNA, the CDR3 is TGTGCCAGTAGTATAGATCGTCACGAGGGAACCGGGGAGCTGTTTTTT. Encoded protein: CASSIDRHEGTGELFF. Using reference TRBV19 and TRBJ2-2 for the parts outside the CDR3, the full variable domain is DGGITQSPKYLFRKEGQNVTLSCEQNLNHDAMYWYRQDPGQGLRLIYYSQIVNDFQKGDIAEGYSVSREKKESFPLTVTSAQKNPTAFYLCASSIDRHEGTGELFFGEGSRLTVL.

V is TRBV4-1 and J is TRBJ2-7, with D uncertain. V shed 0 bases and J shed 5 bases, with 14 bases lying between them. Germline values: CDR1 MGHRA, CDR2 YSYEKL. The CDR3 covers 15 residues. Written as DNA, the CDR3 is TGCGCCAGCAGCCAAGATTGGCTAGGGTCCGACGAGCAGTACTTC. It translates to CASSQDWLGSDEQYF.

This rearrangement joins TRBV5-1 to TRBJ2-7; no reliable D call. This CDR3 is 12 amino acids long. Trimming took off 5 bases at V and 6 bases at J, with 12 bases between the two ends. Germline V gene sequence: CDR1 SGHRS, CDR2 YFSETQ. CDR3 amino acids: CASRVDAVEQYF. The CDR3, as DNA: TGCGCCAGCAGAGTGGACGCGGTCGAGCAGTACTTC.

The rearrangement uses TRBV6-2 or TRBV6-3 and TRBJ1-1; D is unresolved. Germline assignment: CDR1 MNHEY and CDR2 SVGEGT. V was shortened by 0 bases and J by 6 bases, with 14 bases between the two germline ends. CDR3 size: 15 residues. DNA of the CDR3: TGTGCCAGCAGTTACTCGACCTTCAGACGCGCTGAAGCTTTCTTT. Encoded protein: CASSYSTFRRAEAFF.

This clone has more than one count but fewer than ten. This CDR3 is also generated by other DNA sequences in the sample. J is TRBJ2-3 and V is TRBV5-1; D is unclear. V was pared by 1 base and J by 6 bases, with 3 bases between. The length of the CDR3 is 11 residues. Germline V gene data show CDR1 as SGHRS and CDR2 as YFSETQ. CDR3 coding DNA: TGCGCCAGCAGCTTGTCCGATACGCAGTATTTT. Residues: CASSLSDTQYF.

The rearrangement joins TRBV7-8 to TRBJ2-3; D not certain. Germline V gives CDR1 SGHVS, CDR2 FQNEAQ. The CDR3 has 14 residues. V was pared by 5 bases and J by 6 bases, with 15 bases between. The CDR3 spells CASSRSMGFDTQYF. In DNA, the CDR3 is TGTGCCAGCAGCCGCAGTATGGGGTTCGATACGCAGTATTTT.

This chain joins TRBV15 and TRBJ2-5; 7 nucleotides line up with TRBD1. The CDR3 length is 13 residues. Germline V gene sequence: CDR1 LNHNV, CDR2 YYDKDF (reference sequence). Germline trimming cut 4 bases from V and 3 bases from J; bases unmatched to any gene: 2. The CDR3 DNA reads TGTGCCACCAGCACCGACAGGGAAGAGACCCAGTACTTC. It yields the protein CATSTDREETQYF.

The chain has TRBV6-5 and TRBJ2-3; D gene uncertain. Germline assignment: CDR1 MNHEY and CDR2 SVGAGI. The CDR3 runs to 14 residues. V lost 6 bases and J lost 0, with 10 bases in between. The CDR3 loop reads CASRRASSTDTQYF. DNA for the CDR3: TGTGCCAGCAGACGGGCCAGTAGCACAGATACGCAGTATTTT.

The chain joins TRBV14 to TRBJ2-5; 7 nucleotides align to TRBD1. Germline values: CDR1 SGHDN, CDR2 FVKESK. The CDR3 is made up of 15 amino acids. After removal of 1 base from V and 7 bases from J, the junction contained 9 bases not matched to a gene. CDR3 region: CASSQGGGWVGTQYF. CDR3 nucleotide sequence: TGTGCCAGCAGCCAAGGAGGGGGCTGGGTAGGGACCCAGTACTTC.

The CDR3 protein is CASSAGTGNVNEQFF. In nucleotides, the CDR3 is TGTGCCAGCAGCGCGGGGACAGGGAACGTGAATGAGCAGTTCTTC. V and J are TRBV7-7 and TRBJ2-1; TRBD1 matches at 9 bases. The junction had 9 bases not matched to a gene; V was cut back by 5 bases and J by 7 bases. CDR3 length: 15 amino acids. CDR1 and CDR2 (germline): SSHAT, FNYEAQ (reference sequence).

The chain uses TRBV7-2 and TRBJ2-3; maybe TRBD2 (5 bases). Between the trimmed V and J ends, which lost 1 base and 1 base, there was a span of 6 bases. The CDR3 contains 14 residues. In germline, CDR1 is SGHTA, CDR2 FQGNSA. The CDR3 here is CASSLDGGTDTQYF. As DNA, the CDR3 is TGTGCCAGCAGCTTAGACGGGGGCACAGATACGCAGTATTTT.

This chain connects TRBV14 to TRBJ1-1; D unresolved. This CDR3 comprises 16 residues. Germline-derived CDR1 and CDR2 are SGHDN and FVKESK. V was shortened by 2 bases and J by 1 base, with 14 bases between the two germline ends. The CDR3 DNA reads TGTGCCAGCAGCCAAAGGCTGGGGAGGAGGAACACTGAAGCTTTCTTT. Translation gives CASSQRLGRRNTEAFF.